A selection of T cell receptor beta chains follows, all from one sample in a study of T cells in tumors after PD-1 blockade. The repertoire was sequenced with immunoSEQ multiplex PCR; TCRdb's copy has only in-frame clones and lacks some. In the table there are approximately 20,000 clones, over 70% of which are singletons. Material: PBMCs, obtained after anti-PD-1 therapy. These TCRs come from a human donor with advanced basal cell or squamous cell carcinoma (not recorded which). Both conserved end residues are trimmed from each CDR3.

cdr3_aa	v_call	j_call
ASSRNEKLF	TRBV6-6	TRBJ1-4
ASSYSPSGIPHNEQF	TRBV6-2/TRBV6-3	TRBJ2-1
ASTLGSPGNGYT	TRBV7-9	TRBJ1-2
ASSFLGGANTGELF	TRBV7-9	TRBJ2-2
ASSIKAGGQQY	TRBV6-5	TRBJ2-7
ASSIYGTGDEQY	TRBV5-1	TRBJ2-7
ASSIGQRSTEAF	TRBV19	TRBJ1-1
ASSNGKNTEAF	TRBV19	TRBJ1-1
ASSPRTGGGSGELF	TRBV3-1/TRBV3-2	TRBJ2-2
ASSYEQGRQPQH	TRBV6-2/TRBV6-3	TRBJ1-5
ASRKEYGLPLH	TRBV5-6	TRBJ1-6
ASSRAETVQY	TRBV3-1/TRBV3-2	TRBJ2-7
ASLGGGYEQY	TRBV2	TRBJ2-7
ASSPLTDTGELF	TRBV28	TRBJ2-2
ASSQDGTYSNQPQH	TRBV14	TRBJ1-5
ASTPGRGRYEQY	TRBV19	TRBJ2-7
ASSPSLASTDTQY	TRBV3-1/TRBV3-2	TRBJ2-3
ATSGPGDIDSNQPQH	TRBV15	TRBJ1-5
ASSQKAGNWQETQY	TRBV23-1	TRBJ2-5
ASSSMGTVIAKNIQY	TRBV28	TRBJ2-4
ASSPSRDMNTEAF	TRBV7-9	TRBJ1-1
AGTQHPGRINYGYT	TRBV28	TRBJ1-2